This T cell receptor beta chain was found in a study of T cell changes during pregnancy in multiple sclerosis. This CDR3 comprises 15 residues. Germline V CDR1 and CDR2: ENHRY, SYGVKD. After removal of 5 bases from V and 8 bases from J, the junction contained 8 bases not matched to a gene. The table came from immunoSEQ multiplex PCR; TCRdb's copy has only in-frame clones and leaves some out. The sample includes around 35,000 clones, approximately 91% of them seen just once. This rearrangement joins TRBV10-3 to TRBJ2-1; 11 bases are shared with TRBD2. The source material was CD4+ T cells from peripheral blood mononuclear cells, sampled in the second trimester of pregnancy. The TCR was taken from a female donor with multiple sclerosis, enrolled in a pregnancy study. The CDR3 is CAISTSGSGGHEQFF. The CDR3 nucleotides read TGTGCCATCAGTACTAGCGGGAGCGGCGGACATGAGCAGTTCTTC.